These 10 T cell receptor beta chains were all obtained from the same sample, sequenced in a study of blood T cell repertoires in COVID-19. The method was immunoSEQ multiplex PCR; TCRdb's version includes in-frame clones alone and lacks a portion of them. The data contain about 240,000 clones, nearly 85% of them singletons. Sequenced material: peripheral blood. Receptor source: a human donor in a cohort sampled during active COVID-19.

The chain joins TRBV6-5 to TRBJ2-2; 9 bases are shared with TRBD2. The CDR3 extends over 15 amino acids. CDR1 is MNHEY, CDR2 SVGAGI, per germline. V trimming: 4 bases; J trimming: 6 bases; junction bases outside the gene matches: 6. CDR3 DNA: TGTGCCAGCAGTTGGCGGGAGGGTATGGCCGGGGAGCTGTTTTTT. Its protein product is CASSWREGMAGELFF.

The chain carries TRBV10-3 and TRBJ2-1; 10 nucleotides agree with TRBD2. The CDR3 consists of 17 residues. Germline V gene lookup returns CDR1 ENHRY and CDR2 SYGVKD. Germline trimming cut 0 bases from V and 6 bases from J; bases unmatched to any gene: 8. The CDR3 protein is CAISESVPSGGSNEQFF. CDR3 nucleotides: TGTGCCATCAGTGAGTCAGTGCCTAGCGGGGGAAGCAATGAGCAGTTCTTC.

V gene TRBV5-1 combines with J gene TRBJ2-7; 10 bases line up with TRBD1. Germline trimming cut 4 bases from V and 7 bases from J; bases unmatched to any gene: 8. The CDR3 is 14 amino acids. CDR1 and CDR2 (germline): SGHRS, YFSETQ. This chain's CDR3 is CASSIGQGVGEQYF. The CDR3 DNA sequence: TGCGCCAGCAGCATAGGACAGGGGGTCGGGGAGCAGTACTTC.

The chain combines TRBV5-1 with TRBJ1-2; D unclear. The germline V and J ends were trimmed by 2 bases and 4 bases, with 15 bases remaining between them. The CDR3 extends over 15 amino acids. Germline CDR1 is SGHRS and CDR2 is YFSETQ. CDR3 in DNA: TGCGCCAGCAGCTTTGGACTCGAGGGCGGCTATGGCTACACCTTC. The encoded protein is CASSFGLEGGYGYTF.

This chain links TRBV2 with TRBJ1-1; D is possibly TRBD1 (6 bases). The CDR3 is made up of 14 amino acids. The V end lost 5 bases, the J end lost 0 bases, and 10 bases lay between the germline ends. Germline V gene sequence: CDR1 SNHLY, CDR2 FYNNEI. CDR3 sequence: CASSLGQLNTEAFF. CDR3 DNA: TGTGCCAGCAGTTTAGGACAGTTGAACACTGAAGCTTTCTTT.

The chain employs TRBV2 and TRBJ2-1; D is possibly TRBD1 (5 bases). In germline, CDR1 is SNHLY, CDR2 FYNNEI. The CDR3 has 13 residues. V was cut by 5 bases and J by 7 bases, with 12 bases left in between. Here the CDR3 reads CASSPPTVNEQFF. The CDR3 coding sequence is TGTGCCAGCAGTCCTCCGACAGTTAATGAGCAGTTCTTC. Using reference TRBV2 and TRBJ2-1 for the parts outside the CDR3, the full variable domain is EPEVTQTPSHQVTQMGQEVILRCVPISNHLYFYWYRQILGQKVEFLVSFYNNEISEKSEIFDDQFSVERPDGSNFTLKIRSTKLEDSAMYFCASSPPTVNEQFFGPGTRLTVL.

This chain uses TRBV3-1 (or the pseudogene TRBV3-2) with TRBJ1-1; D not certain. V was trimmed by 3 bases and J by 2 bases, leaving 10 bases between them. The CDR3 contains 14 residues. CDR1 and CDR2 (germline): LGHDT, YNNKEL (reference sequence). The CDR3 loop reads CASSHSPLNTEAFF. Here the CDR3 DNA reads TGTGCCAGCAGCCACTCTCCGCTAAACACTGAAGCTTTCTTT.

This clone was recorded a few times. The J gene is TRBJ2-1, the V gene TRBV24-1, with 8 bases lining up with TRBD1. Germline loops: CDR1 KGHDR, CDR2 SFDVKD. The CDR3 runs 18 residues. V lost 5 bases to trimming and J lost 3 bases; unmatched junction nucleotides: 14. CDR3 DNA sequence: TGTGCCACCAGTGTTGGCACGGGACAGGACGATATCTACAATGAGCAGTTCTTC. As protein: CATSVGTGQDDIYNEQFF.

The chain combines TRBV30 with TRBJ1-1, with 7 positions matching TRBD1. CDR1 and CDR2 from the germline V gene are GTSNPN and SVGIG (reference sequence). This CDR3 contains 12 residues. J gave up 4 bases and V 3 bases, and 2 bases lay outside the gene matches. CDR3 sequence: CAWSRGSTEAFF. The CDR3 DNA reads as TGTGCCTGGAGCAGGGGGAGCACTGAAGCTTTCTTT.

The V gene is TRBV6-5, the J gene TRBJ1-1, with 8 bases identical to TRBD1. Germline V gene lookup returns CDR1 MNHEY and CDR2 SVGAGI. V shed 5 bases, J shed 4 bases, and the junction held 9 bases outside the gene matches. There are 15 residues in the CDR3. The DNA for the CDR3 is TGTGCCAGCAGTCTCGGACAGGGTTTAGGCACTGAAGCTTTCTTT. Protein product: CASSLGQGLGTEAFF.